Listed here are 12 T cell receptor beta chains from one sample, sequenced in a study of cytomegalovirus exposure and HLA in healthy donors. Amplification used 60 Vbeta primers and 13 Jbeta primers. Repertoires were generated with immunoSEQ multiplex PCR, while TCRdb's copy carries only in-frame clones and drops some. The table lists roughly 190,000 clones, about 80% of them singletons. Sequenced: PBMCs. These receptors all come from a woman in her 50s in good health and CMV-seronegative.

This chain uses TRBV5-1 with TRBJ1-1; 7 positions match TRBD1. V gave up 4 bases and J gave up 4 bases; unmatched junction bases: 19. The CDR3 spans 18 residues. CDR1 and CDR2 (germline): SGHRS, YFSETQ. The CDR3 bases are TGCGCCAGCAGCCCCTTCGACAGGGCTCGACTTGTGGGCACTGAAGCTTTCTTT. Its protein product is CASSPFDRARLVGTEAFF.

The gene calls are TRBV7-8 and TRBJ2-3, with 12 bases that match TRBD1. CDR3 length equals 16 residues. The trim removed 7 bases at V and 1 base at J, leaving 6 bases unmatched. Germline CDR1 and CDR2: SGHVS and FQNEAQ. CDR3 sequence: CASKTGTGGRTDTQYF. Here the CDR3 DNA reads TGTGCCAGCAAAACGGGGACAGGGGGCCGCACAGATACGCAGTATTTT.

V usage is TRBV28 and J usage is TRBJ2-4, with 7 bases lining up with TRBD2. There are 15 residues in the CDR3. CDR1 is MDHEN and CDR2 is SYDVKM in the germline V gene. V was pared by 3 bases and J by 6 bases, with 8 bases of the junction left unmatched. Written as DNA, the CDR3 is TGTGCCAGCAGTTTGCGGGGGACCCCCATAAACATTCAGTACTTC. It is translated as CASSLRGTPINIQYF.

Comments on this clone: One junction end does not reproduce the germline sequence, and a read error may be involved. The chain has TRBV28 and TRBJ2-3, with 7 bases lining up with TRBD2. The germline V gene encodes CDR1 MDHEN and CDR2 SYDVKM. The CDR3 has 11 amino acids. CDR3: CASGVTPRGVF. The CDR3 DNA sequence: TGTGCCAGTGGCGTGACCCCCCGGGGGGTTTTT.

This clone was picked up one time. The gene calls are TRBV9 and TRBJ1-2, with D possibly TRBD1 on 6 matching bases. Per germline, CDR1 SGDLS and CDR2 YYNGEE. This CDR3 contains 14 residues. V was cut by 0 bases and J by 7 bases, with 13 bases left in between. In DNA form, the CDR3 reads TGTGCCAGCAGCGTAGCCCAGGGGACGGGTGGCTACACCTTC. Amino acids: CASSVAQGTGGYTF.

The rearrangement uses TRBV5-1 and TRBJ1-1; TRBD1 agrees at 9 bases. The germline CDR1 and CDR2 sequences are SGHRS and YFSETQ. This CDR3 region has 15 residues. V lost 4 bases to trimming and J lost 5 bases; unmatched junction nucleotides: 9. The DNA of the CDR3 is TGCGCCAGCAGCCCCGGGACAGGGCGTGTGACTGAAGCTTTCTTT. Protein: CASSPGTGRVTEAFF.

This clone was counted a few times. The rearrangement links TRBV4-3 to TRBJ2-5; 9 nucleotides match TRBD2. V gave up 4 bases and J gave up 5 bases; unmatched junction bases: 11. CDR3 length: 16 amino acids. In germline, CDR1 is LGHNA, CDR2 YSLEER. The CDR3 loop reads CASSRYLLAGSETQYF. The CDR3 DNA follows: TGCGCCAGCAGCCGATACCTCCTAGCGGGGTCTGAGACCCAGTACTTC.

The chain couples TRBV6-6 to TRBJ1-5, with TRBD1 matching over 7 bases. There are 15 residues in the CDR3. CDR1 MNHNY and CDR2 SVGAGI come from the germline V gene (reference sequence). Trimming cost V 7 bases and J 0 bases; bases outside gene matches: 6. For the CDR3, the DNA is TGTGCCAGCATTATGGGACAGCATAGCAATCAGCCCCAGCATTTT. This sequence encodes CASIMGQHSNQPQHF.

This chain connects TRBV5-4 to TRBJ2-5, with TRBD1 matching 9 bases. The J call may be incorrect, as the DNA end agrees better with TRBJ2-7. The germline gives CDR1 SGHNT, CDR2 YYREEE (reference sequence). The CDR3 extends over 15 amino acids. The CDR3 DNA follows: TGTGCCAGCAGCTTGGTAGGGACAGGGAATGGCGAGCAGTACTTC. Encoded protein: CASSLVGTGNGEQYF.

The CDR3 loop reads CASSVVGGTNEKLFF. In DNA form, the CDR3 reads TGTGCCAGCAGCGTAGTCGGGGGAACTAATGAAAAACTGTTTTTT. The V call is TRBV9, the J call TRBJ1-4; a possible D gene is TRBD1 (5 bases). The CDR3 runs to 15 residues. Per germline, CDR1 SGDLS and CDR2 YYNGEE. V was trimmed by 0 bases and J by 1 base, leaving 7 bases between them.

This clone was seen only once. This sequence joins TRBV10-3 and TRBJ2-2; 8 positions agree with TRBD2. Germline-derived CDR1 and CDR2 are ENHRY and SYGVKD. Losses at the gene ends were 2 bases for V and 4 bases for J; bases not matched to a gene: 0. This CDR3 has 14 residues. CDR3 in amino acids: CAISEAGGTGELFF. The CDR3 nucleotides read TGTGCCATCAGTGAGGCGGGAGGCACCGGGGAGCTGTTTTTT.

This chain links TRBV21-1 with TRBJ2-7; TRBD2 is the table's D call, not checked against the DNA. TRBV21-1 is noted as a pseudogene. The CDR3 loop spans 15 amino acids. CDR3 in DNA: TGTGCCAGCAGCAAAGGGCGGAGCGGGGGATGCGAGCAGTACTTC. As protein: CASSKGRSGGCEQYF.